This entry lists 31 T cell receptor beta chains sequenced from one sample in a study of T cell repertoires in cytomegalovirus infection. In TCRdb, the reads were re-called with MiXCR into one record per CDR3 protein. The data show approximately 140,000 distinct CDR3 sequences, under 8% seen once. The sequencing input was PBMCs. Receptors originate from a human donor in good health (CMV status not recorded). Some clones in this sample may be carry-over from other donors' samples.

This clonotype was picked up many times. The V gene is TRBV19, the J gene TRBJ2-5; D is undetermined. The CDR3 sequence is 14 residues long. Trimming removed 3 bases from V and 2 bases from J, with 10 bases in between. Germline values: CDR1 LNHDA, CDR2 SQIVND (reference sequence). The CDR3 loop is CASSMSARQETQYF. CDR3 bases: TGTGCCAGTAGTATGTCAGCGAGACAAGAGACCCAGTACTTC.

This clonotype was seen many times. The chain couples TRBV7-2 to TRBJ2-3, with 10 bases identical to TRBD1. CDR3 length: 16 amino acids. CDR1 is SGHTA, CDR2 FQGNSA, per germline. The V gene end was trimmed by 4 bases and the J gene end by 2 bases; junction bases not matched to a gene: 6. In DNA, the CDR3 is TGTGCCAGCAGCTCGCGGACAGGGGGAGTCACAGATACGCAGTATTTT. This translates into CASSSRTGGVTDTQYF.

There are a few counts of this clonotype. The chain uses TRBV19 and TRBJ1-1; D is uncertain. V was pared by 3 bases and J by 7 bases, with 9 bases between. Germline V gives CDR1 LNHDA, CDR2 SQIVND (reference sequence). The CDR3 is 12 residues long. As DNA, the CDR3 is TGTGCCAGTAGTATCGGGAGGAATGAAGCTTTCTTT. Translated: CASSIGRNEAFF.

CDR3 in DNA: TGCAGCGTTGAAGTAAGGCCCAGGGTAGGGACTGAAGCTTTCTTT. Its translation: CSVEVRPRVGTEAFF. This chain uses TRBV29-1 with TRBJ1-1; maybe TRBD1 (5 bases). This CDR3 spans 15 amino acids. Germline CDR1 SQVTM, CDR2 ANQGSEA. The ends were cut back, 1 base at V and 5 bases at J, with 17 bases in the middle.

This clonotype was seen ten or more times. This sequence joins TRBV9 and TRBJ2-5, with D unclear. Trimming took off 0 bases at V and 0 bases at J, with 6 bases between the two ends. This CDR3 has 14 residues. Germline loops: CDR1 SGDLS, CDR2 YYNGEE. The CDR3 DNA reads TGTGCCAGCAGCGTAGGCCACAACCAAGAGACCCAGTACTTC. This encodes CASSVGHNQETQYF.

This clonotype occurred many times. V gene TRBV7-6 combines with J gene TRBJ2-7; TRBD2 matches at 13 bases. Looked up from germline, CDR1 is SGHVS and CDR2 is FNYEAQ. J was trimmed by 2 bases and V by 0 bases; bases with no gene match: 7. The CDR3 length is 18 residues. Here the CDR3 reads CASSLATSGGAIPYEQYF. The CDR3 coding sequence is TGTGCCAGCAGCTTAGCCACTAGCGGGGGGGCCATACCCTACGAGCAGTACTTC.

This clonotype was observed at least ten times. The rearrangement joins TRBV7-2 to TRBJ2-2; 11 positions match TRBD1. V lost 3 bases to trimming and J lost 5 bases; unmatched junction nucleotides: 8. CDR1 and CDR2 (germline): SGHTA, FQGNSA. The CDR3 totals 17 residues. This CDR3 reads CASSFRTGGSRTGELFF. The DNA of the CDR3 is TGTGCCAGCAGCTTCAGGACAGGGGGCAGTCGGACCGGGGAGCTGTTTTTT. The full variable domain, in which reference TRBV7-2 and TRBJ2-2 provide the parts outside the CDR3, is GAGVSQSPSNKVTEKGKDVELRCDPISGHTALYWYRQSLGQGLEFLIYFQGNSAPDKSGLPSDRFSAERTGGSVSTLTIQRTQQEDSAVYLCASSFRTGGSRTGELFFGEGSRLTVL.

This clonotype was detected ten times or more. The V call is TRBV20-1, the J call TRBJ2-3; weak D call: TRBD2 (5 bases). CDR3 length: 14 residues. Germline V CDR1 and CDR2: DFQATT, SNEGSKA (reference sequence). V lost 2 bases and J lost 0, with 9 bases in between. DNA for the CDR3: TGCAGTGCTAGAATAGCGTCAAGCACAGATACGCAGTATTTT. Its translation is CSARIASSTDTQYF.

Note on this clonotype: A clone one base away is much larger, so this may be a read error. The chain links TRBV6-6 to TRBJ2-3; 14 bases agree with TRBD2. Germline values: CDR1 MNHNY, CDR2 SVGAGI (reference sequence). This CDR3 spans 16 amino acids. After removal of 0 bases from V and 10 bases from J, the junction contained 6 bases not matched to a gene. CDR3 nucleotides: TGTGCCAGCAGTTACTCGACTAGCGGGGGGGCGGATGCGCAGTATTTT. Its translation: CASSYSTSGGADAQYF.

There are a few counts of this clonotype. The chain links TRBV29-1 to TRBJ1-2; D uncertain. The V gene's germline CDR1 is SQVTM and CDR2 ANQGSEA. V gave up 6 bases and J gave up 6 bases, with 11 bases separating them. CDR3 length equals 11 residues. In nucleotides, the CDR3 is TGCAGCGTGATAGGGCTTGATGGCTACACCTTC. Translated, it gives CSVIGLDGYTF.

With regard to this clonotype: This clone may be a read error of a much larger clone one base away. The V call is TRBV4-1, the J call TRBJ2-1; the match to TRBD2 covers 8 bases. The CDR3 spans 17 residues. Germline lookup yields CDR1 MGHRA and CDR2 YSYEKL. The CDR3 protein is CASSQSPRGGQGNEQFF. CDR3 bases: TGTGCCAGCAGCCAGTCCCCCCGGGGGGGCCAGGGCAATGAGCAGTTCTTC.

This clonotype has ten or more counts. The chain is built from TRBV4-1 and TRBJ1-4; TRBD1 aligns across 7 bases. After removal of 0 bases from V and 6 bases from J, the junction contained 16 bases not matched to a gene. This CDR3 region has 19 residues. CDR1 is MGHRA and CDR2 is YSYEKL in the germline V gene. CDR3 nucleotide sequence: TGCGCCAGCAGCCAAGACTCCGGACAGGATAGCAGTGAACATGAAAAACTGTTTTTT. Protein: CASSQDSGQDSSEHEKLFF.

This clonotype was counted many times. The chain carries TRBV11-2 and TRBJ1-1, with D unclear. The CDR3 covers 14 residues. CDR1 is SGHAT, CDR2 FQNNGV, per germline. Trimming took 1 base from V and 4 from J, leaving 10 bases between them. Here the CDR3 DNA reads TGTGCCAGCAGCTTAGGGTCCGGGGTCACTGAAGCTTTCTTT. This sequence encodes CASSLGSGVTEAFF.

With regard to this clonotype: This CDR3 is missing its conserved last phenylalanine or tryptophan, likely due to a read error. Because the CDR3's place on the DNA is in doubt, the DNA is left out and the CDR3 is given as listed by TCRdb. The chain couples TRBV11-2 to TRBJ2-7; TRBD1, the D gene given by the table, was not confirmed from the DNA. Per germline, CDR1 SGHAT and CDR2 FQNNGV. The CDR3 contains 11 residues when both ends are counted. The CDR3 spells CASSVPGHLAI.

In this sample, this clonotype turned up many times. V usage is TRBV7-2 and J usage is TRBJ1-5, with D possibly matching TRBD1 (5 bases). The CDR3 length is 16 residues. Trimming took 7 bases from V and 2 from J, leaving 18 bases between them. Germline CDR1 is SGHTA and CDR2 is FQGNSA. The CDR3 DNA follows: TGTGCCAGCATCTCCAGGGTGGAGGGTCGCAATCAGCCCCAGCATTTT. This encodes CASISRVEGRNQPQHF.

This clonotype was detected many times. The chain uses TRBV7-2 and TRBJ2-7, with D possibly being TRBD2 (7 bases). Germline assignment: CDR1 SGHTA and CDR2 FQGNSA. V lost 5 bases, J lost 7 bases, and 18 bases lay in between. The CDR3 length is 14 residues. In DNA form, the CDR3 reads TGTGCCAGCAGCGCCCTAGGAGGGGGGGGGGAGCAGTACTTC. Its protein product is CASSALGGGGEQYF.

At least ten counts were recorded for this clonotype. The V call is TRBV7-2, the J call TRBJ2-3; 11 nucleotides match TRBD2. Germline values: CDR1 SGHTA, CDR2 FQGNSA. V shed 2 bases, J shed 0 bases, and the junction held 10 bases outside the gene matches. CDR3 length: 19 amino acids. DNA for the CDR3: TGTGCCAGCAGCTTATTAGCGGGAGGGCTGAATCCTAGCACAGATACGCAGTATTTT. This gives the protein CASSLLAGGLNPSTDTQYF.

There are many counts of this clonotype. The chain links TRBV7-2 to TRBJ1-2; no reliable D call. Looked up from germline, CDR1 is SGHTA and CDR2 is FQGNSA. The CDR3 is 11 amino acids. V was pared by 3 bases and J by 11 bases, with 10 bases between. The CDR3 sequence: CASSLFPSYTF. In DNA form, the CDR3 reads TGTGCCAGCAGCTTGTTCCCGTCTTACACCTTC.

This clonotype came up many times. The chain couples TRBV5-5 to TRBJ1-6; 8 bases are a match to TRBD1. The CDR3 has 15 amino acids. Germline CDR1 and CDR2: SGHKS and YYEKEE (reference sequence). After removal of 2 bases from V and 10 bases from J, the junction contained 8 bases not matched to a gene. CDR3 DNA: TGTGCCAGCAGCTTTTCCGAGACAGGGGAATCACCCCTCCACTTT. Its translation: CASSFSETGESPLHF.

Many counts were recorded for this clonotype. The genes are TRBV4-1 and TRBJ2-7; 10 bases line up with TRBD2. V gave up 6 bases and J gave up 5 bases; unmatched junction bases: 10. Germline V gene data show CDR1 as MGHRA and CDR2 as YSYEKL. This CDR3 is 15 amino acids long. In DNA form, the CDR3 reads TGCGCCAGCAGGGGCGTTCGGACTAGCGGCGACGAGCAGTACTTC. It codes for CASRGVRTSGDEQYF.

The rearrangement uses TRBV5-6 and TRBJ1-1; no clear D. In germline, CDR1 is SGHDT, CDR2 YYEEEE. Trimming shortened V by 0 bases and J by 0 bases, and 9 bases separated the two germline ends. This CDR3 has 15 residues. The CDR3 sequence: CASSLEGRMNTEAFF. The CDR3 DNA is TGTGCCAGCAGCTTGGAAGGTCGGATGAACACTGAAGCTTTCTTT. The full variable domain, in which reference TRBV5-6 and TRBJ1-1 provide the parts outside the CDR3, is DAGVTQSPTHLIKTRGQQVTLRCSPKSGHDTVSWYQQALGQGPQFIFQYYEEEERQRGNFPDRFSGHQFPNYSSELNVNALLLGDSALYLCASSLEGRMNTEAFFGQGTRLTVV.

This clonotype was recorded many times. The chain recombines TRBV12-3 or TRBV12-4 with TRBJ2-2; maybe TRBD1 (7 bases). V lost 5 bases to trimming and J lost 2 bases, with 12 bases between them. There are 15 residues in the CDR3. CDR3 bases: TGTGCCAGCAGTCTGCAGGGGGGTAACACCGGGGAGCTGTTTTTT. Translated, it gives CASSLQGGNTGELFF.

The sample holds a few counts of this clonotype. The chain has TRBV20-1 and TRBJ1-3, with D unclear. Germline CDR1 and CDR2: DFQATT and SNEGSKA (reference sequence). V lost 7 bases and J 3 bases, leaving 7 bases between the germline ends. The CDR3 has 11 residues. In nucleotides, the CDR3 is TGCAGTGGGAGAGGTGGAAACACCATATATTTT. Its translation is CSGRGGNTIYF.

The chain employs TRBV25-1 and TRBJ2-7, with 10 nucleotides matching TRBD1. This CDR3 is 15 amino acids long. Trimming took 3 bases from V and 3 from J; bases not matched to a gene: 5. CDR1 and CDR2 from the germline V gene are MGHDK and SYGVNS. CDR3 region: CASSESGTGDYEQYF. CDR3 DNA: TGTGCCAGCAGTGAGTCCGGGACAGGGGACTACGAGCAGTACTTC.

V is TRBV5-1 and J is TRBJ2-5; no clear D. The germline gives CDR1 SGHRS, CDR2 YFSETQ. The V and J ends lost 2 bases and 5 bases respectively, with 10 bases between them. There are 13 residues in the CDR3. Here the CDR3 reads CASSFNPRETQYF. Here the CDR3 DNA reads TGCGCCAGCAGCTTTAACCCTCGGGAGACCCAGTACTTC.

As for this clonotype: Possible read error: a much larger clone is one base away. The conserved phenylalanine or tryptophan is not found at the CDR3 terminus, so this likely reflects a read error. The CDR3 is CASSLMHGNQETQYS. In DNA, the CDR3 is TGTGCCAGTAGTCTCATGCATGGGAACCAAGAGACCCAGTACTCC. The V gene is TRBV19, the J gene TRBJ2-5, with unresolved D. The germline V and J ends were trimmed by 5 bases and 0 bases, with 13 bases remaining between them. The germline V gene encodes CDR1 LNHDA and CDR2 SQIVND (reference sequence). The CDR3 is 15 amino acids.

This clonotype was detected ten times or more. The chain uses TRBV10-3 and TRBJ2-3; 7 bases align to TRBD2. Trimming cost V 8 bases and J 2 bases; bases outside gene matches: 4. There are 13 residues in the CDR3. Germline CDR1 and CDR2: ENHRY and SYGVKD. Here the CDR3 reads CAIQAGDTDTQYF. In DNA form, the CDR3 reads TGTGCCATCCAGGCGGGGGACACAGATACGCAGTATTTT.

This clonotype was observed many times. The chain links TRBV24-1 to TRBJ2-1, with a tentative D call TRBD1 (6 bases). This CDR3 comprises 15 residues. The V end was cut by 0 bases, the J end by 5 bases, with 10 bases between. CDR1 is KGHDR and CDR2 is SFDVKD in the germline V gene. In DNA form, the CDR3 reads TGTGCCACCAGTGATTTGAAACAGGGTAACAATGAGCAGTTCTTC. Encoded protein: CATSDLKQGNNEQFF.

This clonotype was detected ten times or more. The V and J genes are TRBV7-8 and TRBJ1-2; D call uncertain. CDR3 length: 13 amino acids. Trimming shortened V by 4 bases and J by 2 bases, and 8 bases separated the two germline ends. Germline values: CDR1 SGHVS, CDR2 FQNEAQ. The DNA of the CDR3 is TGTGCCAGCAGCTCGGCAGCAAACTATGGCTACACCTTC. Its protein is CASSSAANYGYTF.

In this sample, this clonotype turned up many times. This sequence joins TRBV6-2 or TRBV6-3 and TRBJ2-1; D gene ambiguous. Germline V gives CDR1 MNHEY, CDR2 SVGEGT. V shed 5 bases and J shed 3 bases, with 11 bases lying between them. CDR3 size: 14 residues. CDR3 residues: CASSPGGLYNEQFF. As DNA, the CDR3 is TGTGCCAGCAGTCCAGGTGGTCTCTACAATGAGCAGTTCTTC.

This clonotype was detected many times. The chain joins TRBV12-3 or TRBV12-4 to TRBJ2-7; D possibly matches TRBD1 or TRBD2 (5 bases each). The CDR3 extends over 13 amino acids. V was shortened by 6 bases and J by 7 bases, with 16 bases between the two germline ends. Written as DNA, the CDR3 is TGTGCCAGCAGGACCGGGACCGCTGGAGAGCAGTACTTC. It is translated as CASRTGTAGEQYF.